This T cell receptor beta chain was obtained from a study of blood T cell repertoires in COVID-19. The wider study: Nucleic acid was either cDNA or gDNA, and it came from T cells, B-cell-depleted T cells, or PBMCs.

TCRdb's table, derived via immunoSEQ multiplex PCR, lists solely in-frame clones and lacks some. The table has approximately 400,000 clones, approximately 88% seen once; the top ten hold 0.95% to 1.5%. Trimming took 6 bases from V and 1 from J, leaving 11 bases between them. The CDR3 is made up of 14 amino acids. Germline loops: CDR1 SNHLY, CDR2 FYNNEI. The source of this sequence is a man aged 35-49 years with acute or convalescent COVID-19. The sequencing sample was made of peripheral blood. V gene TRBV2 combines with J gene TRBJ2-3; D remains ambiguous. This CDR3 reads CASREYVGTDTQYF. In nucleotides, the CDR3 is TGTGCCAGCAGGGAATATGTCGGCACAGATACGCAGTATTTT.